The T cell receptor beta chain described here comes from a study of blood T cell repertoires in COVID-19. Across the whole study: Sample material is recorded as cDNA or gDNA derived from T cells, B-cell-depleted T cells, or PBMCs.

Generated by immunoSEQ multiplex PCR, the TCRdb table keeps only in-frame clones and is missing some. Of roughly 260,000 clones listed, about 87% are singletons. This clone came up once. Other DNA sequences in this specimen translate into the identical CDR3. The CDR3 runs 13 residues. Germline V CDR1 and CDR2: SGDLS, YYNGEE. The V gene end was trimmed by 3 bases and the J gene end by 8 bases; junction bases not matched to a gene: 5. The sequenced sample consisted of peripheral blood. The TCR originated in a man in his sixties who had recovered from COVID-19. This chain joins TRBV9 and TRBJ1-1; TRBD1 matches at 9 bases. The CDR3: CASSATGGTEAFF. Here the CDR3 DNA reads TGTGCCAGCAGCGCGACAGGGGGTACGGAAGCTTTCTTT.